Listed here are 31 T cell receptor beta chains from one sample, sequenced in a study of cytomegalovirus exposure and HLA in healthy donors. Primers included in the PCR were 60 Vbeta and 13 Jbeta primers. Measured with immunoSEQ multiplex PCR; TCRdb has only the in-frame clones, and not every one. Of around 200,000 clones in the sample, roughly four fifths are singletons; the top ten hold about 2.7%. Sequencing input: PBMCs. These TCRs come from a male donor in good health and CMV-seronegative.

The chain combines TRBV30 with TRBJ1-5; a weak D match, TRBD1 (6 bases). The ends were cut back, 6 bases at V and 3 bases at J, with 9 bases in the middle. Germline V gene data show CDR1 as GTSNPN and CDR2 as SVGIG (reference sequence). This CDR3 contains 12 residues. Here the CDR3 DNA reads TGTGCCTGCCAGGGGATCAATCAGCCCCAGCATTTT. Amino acid sequence: CACQGINQPQHF.

This clone was counted a few times. In DNA form, the CDR3 reads TGTGCCTGGAGTCAGTACAATGAGCAGTTCTTC. This gives the protein CAWSQYNEQFF. J is TRBJ2-1 and V is TRBV30; D unresolved. CDR1 and CDR2 from the germline V gene are GTSNPN and SVGIG (reference sequence). V was trimmed by 2 bases and J by 4 bases, leaving 3 bases between them. The CDR3 runs 11 residues.

The J gene is TRBJ1-2, the V gene TRBV30; D is unclear. The CDR3 runs 15 residues. Trimming stripped 0 bases from V and 1 base from J, with 12 bases between. Germline V gene sequence: CDR1 GTSNPN, CDR2 SVGIG (reference sequence). CDR3 nucleotide sequence: TGTGCCTGGAGTGTAGGGAGTCTGCGTAACTATGGCTACACCTTC. Protein sequence: CAWSVGSLRNYGYTF. The full variable domain, with the rest looked up from reference TRBV30 and TRBJ1-2, is SQTIHQWPATLVQPVGSPLSLECTVEGTSNPNLYWYRQAAGRGLQLLFYSVGIGQISSEVPQNLSASRPQDRQFILSSKKLLLSDSGFYLCAWSVGSLRNYGYTFGSGTRLTVV.

The rearrangement joins TRBV4-1 to TRBJ1-2; D perhaps matches TRBD1 (6 bases). Trimming removed 1 base from V and 4 bases from J, with 13 bases in between. There are 15 residues in the CDR3. Germline V gene data show CDR1 as MGHRA and CDR2 as YSYEKL. The CDR3 sequence: CASSQGETGIYGYTF. CDR3 nucleotide sequence: TGCGCCAGCAGCCAAGGGGAAACAGGGATCTATGGCTACACCTTC.

The rearrangement links TRBV25-1 to TRBJ2-4, with 8 bases identical to TRBD2. The CDR3 runs 13 residues. V lost 7 bases and J lost 7; bases outside the gene matches: 6. From germline, CDR1 is MGHDK and CDR2 SYGVNS. This chain's CDR3 is CASTAGEVNIQYF. CDR3 nucleotides: TGTGCCAGCACAGCGGGAGAGGTTAACATTCAGTACTTC.

The sample holds a few counts of this clone. The rearrangement joins TRBV6-6 to TRBJ1-1; possible D gene TRBD1, 5 bases. The CDR3 is made up of 13 amino acids. Germline CDR1 reads MNHNY; CDR2 reads SVGAGI (reference sequence). The ends were cut back, 2 bases at V and 1 base at J, with 5 bases in the middle. The CDR3 here is CASSYGQNTEAFF. The CDR3 region has the DNA TGTGCCAGCAGTTACGGACAGAACACTGAAGCTTTCTTT.

The chain links TRBV5-6 to TRBJ2-4, with D tentatively TRBD1 (5 bases). The V gene's germline CDR1 is SGHDT and CDR2 YYEEEE. V was clipped by 2 bases and J by 10 bases, with 7 bases between them. The CDR3 has 11 residues. CDR3 sequence: CASSFRGIQYF. CDR3 sequence (DNA): TGTGCCAGCAGCTTTAGGGGTATTCAGTACTTC.

This chain uses TRBV30 with TRBJ2-1; tentatively, D is TRBD1 (6 bases). Germline V lookup: CDR1 GTSNPN, CDR2 SVGIG (reference sequence). The V and J ends lost 0 bases and 4 bases respectively, with 10 bases between them. The CDR3 extends over 14 amino acids. As DNA, the CDR3 is TGTGCCTGGAGTGTTGGGACAAAGTACAATGAGCAGTTCTTC. It is translated as CAWSVGTKYNEQFF.

The chain carries TRBV28 and TRBJ2-5, with a tentative D call TRBD2 (5 bases). V dropped 7 bases and J dropped 3 bases, with 9 bases sitting between them. Per germline, CDR1 MDHEN and CDR2 SYDVKM. CDR3 size: 12 residues. CDR3 amino acids: CASISGEETQYF. CDR3 sequence (DNA): TGTGCCAGCATAAGCGGAGAAGAGACCCAGTACTTC. The whole variable domain, remainder taken from reference TRBV28 and TRBJ2-5, is DVKVTQSSRYLVKRTGEKVFLECVQDMDHENMFWYRQDPGLGLRLIYFSYDVKMKEKGDIPEGYSVSREKKERFSLILESASTNQTSMYLCASISGEETQYFGPGTRLLVL.

The V and J genes are TRBV9 and TRBJ2-3; 8 nucleotides agree with TRBD1. V shed 3 bases and J 1 base; nucleotides not matched to a gene: 4. Per germline, CDR1 SGDLS and CDR2 YYNGEE. This CDR3 has 15 amino acids. CDR3 in amino acids: CASSEGQVRTDTQYF. CDR3 coding DNA: TGTGCCAGCAGCGAGGGACAGGTCCGCACAGATACGCAGTATTTT.

Remarks on this clone: Other DNA sequences in the sample encode the same CDR3. The V and J genes are TRBV28 and TRBJ1-5, with D perhaps matching TRBD1 (5 bases). The ends were cut back, 5 bases at V and 1 base at J, with 9 bases in the middle. Germline lookup yields CDR1 MDHEN and CDR2 SYDVKM. The CDR3 covers 14 residues. CDR3 bases: TGTGCCAGCAGTCAGGGTGGGAGCAATCAGCCCCAGCATTTT. Protein: CASSQGGSNQPQHF.

This clone has just a few counts. This sequence joins TRBV7-3 and TRBJ1-1; TRBD1 matches at 10 bases. V shed 5 bases, J shed 6 bases, and the junction held 15 bases outside the gene matches. The germline V gene encodes CDR1 SGHTA and CDR2 FQGTGA. This CDR3 has 17 amino acids. The CDR3 DNA follows: TGTGCCAGCAGCCCCACCGGGACAGGGGCTAGGAGGGCTGAAGCTTTCTTT. This translates into CASSPTGTGARRAEAFF.

The rearrangement links TRBV30 to TRBJ2-1, with 7 bases lining up with TRBD1. From germline, CDR1 is GTSNPN and CDR2 SVGIG (reference sequence). The CDR3 sequence is 13 residues long. The V and J ends lost 2 bases and 7 bases, in that order; junction bases with no gene match: 5. The CDR3 nucleotides read TGTGCCTGGAGTTCCCAACAGGGGAATGAGCAGTTCTTC. This gives the protein CAWSSQQGNEQFF.

The chain links TRBV10-3 to TRBJ1-2; 9 bases agree with TRBD1. This CDR3 is 14 amino acids long. Germline CDR1 and CDR2: ENHRY and SYGVKD. J was trimmed by 9 bases and V by 3 bases; bases with no gene match: 8. The CDR3 spells CAISDSGTGLRYTF. DNA for the CDR3: TGTGCCATCAGTGACTCCGGGACAGGGCTGCGCTACACCTTC.

The chain links TRBV27 to TRBJ1-1, with a tentative D call TRBD1 (5 bases). Germline assignment: CDR1 MNHEY and CDR2 SMNVEV (reference sequence). CDR3 length equals 14 residues. V shed 4 bases and J shed 1 base, with 10 bases lying between them. CDR3 DNA: TGTGCCAGCAGTTCCTCCGGGGGGAACACTGAAGCTTTCTTT. It yields the protein CASSSSGGNTEAFF.

The chain combines TRBV2 with TRBJ2-1, with D perhaps matching TRBD2 (5 bases). Germline V gene sequence: CDR1 SNHLY, CDR2 FYNNEI. V dropped 0 bases and J dropped 4 bases, with 13 bases sitting between them. The CDR3 sequence is 16 residues long. Here the CDR3 reads CASSEARTQLYNEQFF. DNA for the CDR3: TGTGCCAGCAGTGAAGCGCGGACTCAGCTATACAATGAGCAGTTCTTC.

The chain combines TRBV6-6 with TRBJ1-1; the D is unclear. The CDR3 has 12 residues. Trimming pared 5 bases from V and 1 base from J, leaving 5 bases between. Per the germline V gene, CDR1 is MNHNY and CDR2 is SVGAGI (reference sequence). In nucleotides, the CDR3 is TGTGCCAGCAGTCCACAGAACACTGAAGCTTTCTTT. Its protein product is CASSPQNTEAFF.

This clone was observed a handful of times. The rearrangement uses TRBV7-9 and TRBJ2-2; D ambiguous. CDR1 is SEHNR, CDR2 FQNEAQ, per germline (reference sequence). The V end lost 4 bases, the J end lost 0 bases, and 6 bases lay between the germline ends. The CDR3 length is 14 residues. CDR3 loop: CASSSRANTGELFF. The CDR3, as DNA: TGTGCCAGCAGCTCCCGCGCGAACACCGGGGAGCTGTTTTTT.

This clone was seen just once. DNA of the CDR3: TGTGCCAGCAGTTTGACAGGGGATGGCTACACCTTC. This translates into CASSLTGDGYTF. The chain is built from TRBV11-2 and TRBJ1-2, with TRBD1 identical over 8 bases. Per the germline V gene, CDR1 is SGHAT and CDR2 is FQNNGV. Unmatched junction bases numbered 3, after V lost 6 bases and J lost 6 bases. The length of the CDR3 is 12 residues.

The sample holds a few counts of this clone. CDR3 protein: CASTPVPRNSPLHF. CDR3 DNA: TGTGCCAGCACCCCCGTGCCTAGGAATTCACCCCTCCACTTT. The rearrangement uses TRBV7-2 and TRBJ1-6; D ambiguous. Germline CDR1 reads SGHTA; CDR2 reads FQGNSA. V dropped 7 bases and J dropped 7 bases, with 14 bases sitting between them. The CDR3 totals 14 residues.

The CDR3 sequence: CASSADSGVYGYTF. The CDR3 nucleotides read TGTGCCAGCAGCGCAGATAGCGGGGTGTATGGCTACACCTTC. This chain joins TRBV9 and TRBJ1-2; unclear D gene. Germline loops: CDR1 SGDLS, CDR2 YYNGEE. The CDR3 length is 14 residues. V was clipped by 3 bases and J by 5 bases, with 14 bases between them.

The chain carries TRBV28 and TRBJ2-7, with TRBD1 matching over 9 bases. The germline V gene encodes CDR1 MDHEN and CDR2 SYDVKM. This CDR3 contains 17 residues. V trimming: 5 bases; J trimming: 3 bases; junction bases outside the gene matches: 14. CDR3: CASSTWAADRGVYEQYF. CDR3 nucleotides: TGTGCCAGCAGTACTTGGGCGGCTGACAGGGGGGTCTACGAGCAGTACTTC.

The chain carries TRBV7-9 and TRBJ1-5; TRBD1 matches 10 bases. Germline-derived CDR1 and CDR2 are SEHNR and FQNEAQ (reference sequence). V dropped 3 bases and J dropped 4; count of bases not matched to a gene: 3. The CDR3 has 15 amino acids. DNA of the CDR3: TGTGCCAGCAGCTTCGGGGACAGGGGAAATCAGCCCCAGCATTTT. Residues: CASSFGDRGNQPQHF.

J is TRBJ1-1 and V is TRBV28; D perhaps matches TRBD1 (6 bases). Germline V gene data show CDR1 as MDHEN and CDR2 as SYDVKM. Trimming left V 6 bases short and J 1 base short, with 12 bases between. The CDR3 is 14 residues long. CDR3 sequence (DNA): TGTGCCAGCAGCCAGAACAGGGAGAACACTGAAGCTTTCTTT. As protein: CASSQNRENTEAFF.

This clone occurred a few times. The chain recombines TRBV6-5 with TRBJ2-1; 13 nucleotides match TRBD2. V trimming: 6 bases; J trimming: 8 bases; junction bases outside the gene matches: 7. This CDR3 has 15 residues. The V gene's germline CDR1 is MNHEY and CDR2 SVGAGI. CDR3 residues: CASSTSGGAVYEQFF. CDR3 coding DNA: TGTGCCAGCAGCACTAGCGGGGGGGCGGTCTATGAGCAGTTCTTC.

The CDR3 region has the DNA TGTGCCAGCAGTCACAGGGGGAGCACAGATACGCAGTATTTT. It encodes CASSHRGSTDTQYF. The V gene is TRBV27, the J gene TRBJ2-3; 8 bases align to TRBD1. The V gene's germline CDR1 is MNHEY and CDR2 SMNVEV (reference sequence). The trim removed 5 bases at V and 0 bases at J, leaving 1 base unmatched. The CDR3 runs 14 residues.

CDR3 DNA sequence: TGCGCCAGCAGCCAAGATCGGTGGCAGGGCGGAAACACCATATATTTT. It codes for CASSQDRWQGGNTIYF. J is TRBJ1-3 and V is TRBV4-3, with a tentative D call TRBD1 (5 bases). CDR1 and CDR2 from the germline V gene are LGHNA and YSLEER. Trimming cost V 0 bases and J 4 bases, with 13 bases left between them. CDR3 length: 16 amino acids.

The V and J genes are TRBV6-5 and TRBJ2-7; weak D call: TRBD1 (6 bases). V shed 4 bases and J shed 2 bases, with 12 bases lying between them. Per the germline V gene, CDR1 is MNHEY and CDR2 is SVGAGI. The CDR3 has 14 residues. In DNA, the CDR3 is TGTGCCAGCAGTTCCGAGCAGGGGCCCTACGAGCAGTACTTC. Translated: CASSSEQGPYEQYF.

This sequence joins TRBV5-8 and TRBJ1-5, with D perhaps matching TRBD1 (6 bases). Germline V lookup: CDR1 SGHTS, CDR2 YDEGEE. The CDR3 consists of 12 residues. Trimming pared 2 bases from V and 9 bases from J, leaving 9 bases between. In nucleotides, the CDR3 is TGTGCCAGCAGCTTACAGGGTCCGCCCCAGCATTTT. This translates into CASSLQGPPQHF.

This clone was found a few times. The CDR3 DNA reads as TGTGCCAGCAGTTACTCGCCAGATGATCCCCTCCACTTT. Its protein is CASSYSPDDPLHF. The chain uses TRBV6-5 and TRBJ1-6; D gene uncertain. Between the trimmed V and J ends, which lost 0 bases and 13 bases, there was a span of 10 bases. CDR1 MNHEY and CDR2 SVGAGI come from the germline V gene. The length of the CDR3 is 13 residues.

This chain joins TRBV15 and TRBJ1-2; 9 bases fit TRBD1. Germline CDR1 LNHNV, CDR2 YYDKDF (reference sequence). The CDR3 length is 15 residues. The V segment lost 0 bases and the J segment 5 bases; nucleotides outside the gene matches: 4. CDR3 sequence reads: CATSRDRDREYGYTF. The CDR3 DNA reads TGTGCCACCAGCAGAGATCGGGACAGGGAATATGGCTACACCTTC.